This entry is about one T cell receptor (beta chain). The sample is drawn from a study of blood T cell repertoires in COVID-19. Original handling: Reference gene primers were amplified, and this amplification served to estimate nucleated cell counts. Measured with immunoSEQ multiplex PCR; TCRdb has only the in-frame clones, and not every one. The DNA gave D and trimming, while V, J and clone size come from that table. The data contain 200,000 to 250,000 clones, under 90% of them seen just once; the ten biggest clones take up 3.6%. Trimming pared 5 bases from V and 5 bases from J, leaving 24 bases between. From germline, CDR1 is MDHEN and CDR2 SYDVKM. The CDR3 extends over 17 amino acids. Participants reported their clinical history, and cohort assignment relied on those reports.

The chain has TRBV28 and TRBJ1-2; tentative D call: TRBD1 (6 bases). The sample consisted of PBMCs or T cells enriched from blood (not recorded which). The receptor was derived from a woman aged 35 to 49 who had been exposed to COVID-19. The CDR3 sequence is CASSNRQAVVTVYGYTF. The CDR3 DNA sequence: TGTGCCAGCAGTAATAGACAGGCCGTGGTTACCGTTTATGGCTACACCTTC.